Each of the 24 T cell receptor beta chains below was sequenced from the same sample in a study of follicular helper T cells after annual influenza vaccination. Profiled with immunoSEQ multiplex PCR; TCRdb holds only in-frame clones, not every one. Of about 2,100 clones listed, over 65% are singletons. The time point was: 2015-2016 season, 7 days after influenza vaccination. This material consisted of CXCR5+ CD38- circulating T follicular helper cells from blood, taken 7 days after influenza vaccination. The subset is: circulating Tfh, non-naive CD4+CXCR5+PD-1+ (ICOS+CD38+ or ICOS-CD38-). The source is an adult who received the influenza vaccine.

In its sample, this clone was seen once. The V and J genes are TRBV2 and TRBJ2-3; possible D gene TRBD2, 6 bases. Germline CDR1 SNHLY, CDR2 FYNNEI. The V gene lost 3 bases and the J gene lost 0 bases, with 13 bases spanning the gap. There are 16 residues in the CDR3. As DNA, the CDR3 is TGTGCCAGCAGTGAGCAGCCGGGACTGAGCACAGATACGCAGTATTTT. This codes for CASSEQPGLSTDTQYF. Full variable domain (missing parts from reference TRBV2 and TRBJ2-3): EPEVTQTPSHQVTQMGQEVILRCVPISNHLYFYWYRQILGQKVEFLVSFYNNEISEKSEIFDDQFSVERPDGSNFTLKIRSTKLEDSAMYFCASSEQPGLSTDTQYFGPGTRLTVL.

CDR3 region: CASSLGDRARTEAFF. The CDR3 region has the DNA TGCGCCAGCAGCTTGGGGGACAGGGCCAGGACTGAAGCTTTCTTT. V usage is TRBV5-1 and J usage is TRBJ1-1; 9 nucleotides line up with TRBD1. Germline V gene lookup returns CDR1 SGHRS and CDR2 YFSETQ. This CDR3 contains 15 residues. V was pared by 0 bases and J by 5 bases, with 5 bases of the junction left unmatched.

This chain joins TRBV19 and TRBJ1-5; 7 bases map to TRBD1. Germline CDR1 and CDR2: LNHDA and SQIVND (reference sequence). The V gene end was trimmed by 11 bases and the J gene end by 1 base; junction bases not matched to a gene: 8. This CDR3 has 14 amino acids. The CDR3 loop reads CAVHRTGSNQPQHF. The CDR3 DNA reads TGTGCCGTCCACCGGACAGGAAGCAATCAGCCCCAGCATTTT.

The J gene is TRBJ2-2, the V gene TRBV5-6; TRBD1 might be the D (6 bases). V lost 0 bases and J 3 bases, leaving 6 bases between the germline ends. Germline V gene sequence: CDR1 SGHDT, CDR2 YYEEEE. There are 14 residues in the CDR3. The CDR3 protein is CASSLAGDTGELFF. The DNA for the CDR3 is TGTGCCAGCAGCTTGGCAGGGGACACCGGGGAGCTGTTTTTT.

The V call is TRBV21-1, the J call TRBJ1-1; the table assigns TRBD1, which was not confirmed against the DNA. TRBV21-1 is recorded as a pseudogene. The CDR3 extends over 17 amino acids. This CDR3 is CARWPSAGGSWLTEAFF. As DNA, the CDR3 is TGTGCCAGGTGGCCATCAGCAGGGGGATCTTGGCTCACTGAAGCTTTCTTT.

The chain links TRBV2 to TRBJ1-1; 9 bases agree with TRBD1. CDR1 SNHLY and CDR2 FYNNEI come from the germline V gene. Trimming removed 6 bases from V and 4 bases from J; junction bases left unmatched: 9. This CDR3 is built from 15 residues. The CDR3 loop is CASRARQGGVTEAFF. CDR3 DNA sequence: TGTGCCAGCAGGGCAAGACAGGGGGGAGTCACTGAAGCTTTCTTT.

CDR3 residues: CASSLNTAKTYEQYF. The CDR3 DNA is TGCGCCAGCAGCTTGAATACAGCAAAAACCTACGAGCAGTACTTC. The chain couples TRBV5-1 to TRBJ2-7; D is unresolved. Germline loops: CDR1 SGHRS, CDR2 YFSETQ. The CDR3 is made up of 15 amino acids. V was trimmed by 1 base and J by 2 bases, leaving 13 bases between them.

The chain has TRBV2 and TRBJ2-2, with 7 bases lining up with TRBD1. The CDR3 spans 15 residues. V lost 6 bases to trimming and J lost 4 bases; unmatched junction nucleotides: 8. The germline CDR1 and CDR2 sequences are SNHLY and FYNNEI. The CDR3 sequence: CASSPRDRCTGELFF. DNA of the CDR3: TGTGCCAGCAGCCCCCGGGACAGATGCACCGGGGAGCTGTTTTTT.

The rearrangement joins TRBV12-2 to TRBJ2-2; the D call of TRBD1 is as the table states it, not checked on the DNA. TRBV12-2 corresponds to a pseudogene. CDR3 size: 14 residues. This chain's CDR3 is CASRLAAPSGELFF. The DNA of the CDR3 is TGTGCAAGTCGCTTAGCGGCCCCCTCCGGGGAGCTGTTTTTT.

The rearrangement links TRBV5-1 to TRBJ1-1, with D perhaps TRBD1 (5 bases). CDR3 length: 15 amino acids. Germline V gives CDR1 SGHRS, CDR2 YFSETQ. Trimming took off 1 base at V and 3 bases at J, with 13 bases between the two ends. The CDR3 bases are TGCGCCAGCAGCTTGTGGGGGGGTGGATACACTGAAGCTTTCTTT. Protein product: CASSLWGGGYTEAFF. Full variable domain (outside the CDR3, taken from reference TRBV5-1 and TRBJ1-1): KAGVTQTPRYLIKTRGQQVTLSCSPISGHRSVSWYQQTPGQGLQFLFEYFSETQRNKGNFPGRFSGRQFSNSRSEMNVSTLELGDSALYLCASSLWGGGYTEAFFGQGTRLTVV.

V usage is TRBV6-5 and J usage is TRBJ1-1, with D maybe TRBD1 (6 bases). V was clipped by 9 bases and J by 4 bases, with 15 bases between them. Germline V gene lookup returns CDR1 MNHEY and CDR2 SVGAGI. CDR3 length equals 13 residues. This CDR3 is CARQQGVSTEAFF. CDR3 nucleotide sequence: TGTGCCAGACAACAGGGTGTGAGCACTGAAGCTTTCTTT.

This clone was observed once. The V call is TRBV29-1, the J call TRBJ2-3; 14 bases are a match to TRBD2. Germline assignment: CDR1 SQVTM and CDR2 ANQGSEA. V shed 6 bases, J shed 4 bases, and the junction held 9 bases outside the gene matches. This CDR3 has 16 residues. The CDR3 protein is CSVLTGTSGRPDTQYF. As DNA, the CDR3 is TGCAGCGTCCTTACAGGGACTAGCGGGAGACCAGATACGCAGTATTTT.

The chain uses TRBV18 and TRBJ2-3; 12 nucleotides line up with TRBD2. The CDR3 contains 18 residues. Germline CDR1 KGHSH, CDR2 LQKENI. V was clipped by 2 bases and J by 2 bases; unmatched bases: 8. The CDR3: CASSPSPGLAGPTDTQYF. Written as DNA, the CDR3 is TGTGCCAGCTCACCATCTCCGGGACTAGCGGGCCCCACAGATACGCAGTATTTT.

This rearrangement joins TRBV6-1 to TRBJ1-1; 7 positions match TRBD1. J was trimmed by 2 bases and V by 0 bases; bases with no gene match: 6. The CDR3 is made up of 16 amino acids. The V gene's germline CDR1 is MNHNS and CDR2 SASEGT. This CDR3 reads CASSEAHNRGNTEAFF. The CDR3 region has the DNA TGTGCCAGCAGTGAAGCGCATAACAGGGGTAACACTGAAGCTTTCTTT.

The chain is built from TRBV7-2 and TRBJ2-2, with D tentatively TRBD1 or TRBD2 (5 bases each). Germline CDR1 is SGHTA and CDR2 is FQGNSA. V lost 4 bases, J lost 1 base, and 13 bases lay in between. The CDR3 totals 16 residues. The CDR3, as DNA: TGTGCCAGCAGCTCCCGGGACGGCAAGAACACCGGGGAGCTGTTTTTT. This sequence encodes CASSSRDGKNTGELFF.

V and J are TRBV5-8 and TRBJ1-4; no reliable D call. The CDR3 contains 16 residues. From germline, CDR1 is SGHTS and CDR2 YDEGEE. Trimming cost V 3 bases and J 7 bases, with 19 bases left between them. The CDR3 is CASSSGGSNWREKLFF. As DNA, the CDR3 is TGTGCCAGCAGCTCGGGAGGGAGCAATTGGCGTGAAAAACTGTTTTTT.

This clone was detected once. This chain links TRBV7-2 with TRBJ1-2; D gene uncertain. The CDR3 is 11 amino acids. Trimming left V 5 bases short and J 2 bases short, with 3 bases between. Germline V gene data show CDR1 as SGHTA and CDR2 as FQGNSA. For the CDR3, the DNA is TGTGCCAGCAGCCGAAACTATGGCTACACCTTC. Amino acid sequence: CASSRNYGYTF. The full variable domain, its missing parts supplied by reference TRBV7-2 and TRBJ1-2, is GAGVSQSPSNKVTEKGKDVELRCDPISGHTALYWYRQSLGQGLEFLIYFQGNSAPDKSGLPSDRFSAERTGGSVSTLTIQRTQQEDSAVYLCASSRNYGYTFGSGTRLTVV.

This clone was counted between two and nine times. The chain has TRBV2 and TRBJ2-3; D not certain. The germline CDR1 and CDR2 sequences are SNHLY and FYNNEI. V shed 7 bases and J shed 6 bases, with 17 bases lying between them. The length of the CDR3 is 14 residues. CDR3 sequence: CASTPLTVMDTQYF. CDR3 nucleotide sequence: TGTGCCAGCACACCACTAACAGTTATGGATACGCAGTATTTT.

The J gene is TRBJ2-1, the V gene TRBV12-5; maybe TRBD2 (6 bases). Germline CDR1 is LGHNT and CDR2 is FRNRAP. The CDR3 covers 13 residues. With 2 bases removed from V and 9 bases from J, the gap between germline ends came to 11 bases. This CDR3 reads CASGLKEGSEQFF. CDR3 DNA: TGTGCTAGTGGTTTGAAGGAGGGATCTGAGCAGTTCTTC.

The chain has TRBV5-1 and TRBJ2-3; weak D call: TRBD1 (5 bases). CDR3 length: 15 amino acids. Deletions cut 0 bases from V and 6 bases from J, with 14 bases between. The germline CDR1 and CDR2 sequences are SGHRS and YFSETQ. DNA for the CDR3: TGCGCCAGCAGCTTGGACAGGTCGGCCACGGATACGCAGTATTTT. Its translation is CASSLDRSATDTQYF.

This rearrangement joins TRBV28 to TRBJ1-2; 7 bases fit TRBD1. The V gene end was trimmed by 5 bases and the J gene end by 0 bases; junction bases not matched to a gene: 9. This CDR3 is built from 16 residues. CDR1 is MDHEN, CDR2 SYDVKM, per germline. In DNA, the CDR3 is TGTGCCAGCAGTCTCGGGACAGCTACACCTAACTATGGCTACACCTTC. Translating it yields CASSLGTATPNYGYTF.

This chain joins TRBV11-2 and TRBJ2-1; D is possibly TRBD2 (7 bases). Germline V gene sequence: CDR1 SGHAT, CDR2 FQNNGV. With 1 base removed from V and 7 bases from J, the gap between germline ends came to 17 bases. There are 16 residues in the CDR3. The CDR3 coding sequence is TGTGCCAGCAGCTTAGTCGGGGGGCGCGTTTGGAATGAGCAGTTCTTC. Residues: CASSLVGGRVWNEQFF.

The J gene is TRBJ1-2, the V gene TRBV6-5, with a tentative D call TRBD1 (6 bases). CDR1 is MNHEY, CDR2 SVGAGI, per germline. With 2 bases removed from V and 2 bases from J, the gap between germline ends came to 15 bases. The CDR3 spans 16 residues. CDR3: CASSYPLGQGNYGYTF. For the CDR3, the DNA is TGTGCCAGCAGTTACCCTCTCGGGCAGGGGAACTATGGCTACACCTTC.

This chain uses TRBV19 with TRBJ2-2, with D possibly TRBD2 on 7 matching bases. In germline, CDR1 is LNHDA, CDR2 SQIVND (reference sequence). The V end was cut by 5 bases, the J end by 8 bases, with 24 bases between. The CDR3 spans 17 residues. CDR3 DNA: TGTGCCAGTAGTCCCCCAATTGCAGCGGGACAAAGAGGGGAGCTGTTTTTT. This translates into CASSPPIAAGQRGELFF.